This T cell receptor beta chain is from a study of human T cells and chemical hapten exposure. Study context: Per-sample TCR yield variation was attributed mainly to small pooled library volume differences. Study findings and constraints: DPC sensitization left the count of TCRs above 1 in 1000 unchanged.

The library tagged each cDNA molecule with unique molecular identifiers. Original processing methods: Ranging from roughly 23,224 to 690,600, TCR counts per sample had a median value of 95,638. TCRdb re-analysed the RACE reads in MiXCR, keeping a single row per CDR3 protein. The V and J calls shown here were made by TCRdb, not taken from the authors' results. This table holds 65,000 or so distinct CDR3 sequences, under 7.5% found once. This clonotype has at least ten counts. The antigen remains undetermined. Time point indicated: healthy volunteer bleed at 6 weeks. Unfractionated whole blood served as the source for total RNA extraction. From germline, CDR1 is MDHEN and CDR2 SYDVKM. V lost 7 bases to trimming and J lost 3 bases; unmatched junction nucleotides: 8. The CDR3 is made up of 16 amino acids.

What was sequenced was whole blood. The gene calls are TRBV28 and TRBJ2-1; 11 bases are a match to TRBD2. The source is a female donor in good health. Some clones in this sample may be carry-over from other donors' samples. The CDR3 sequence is CASTYPGLADYNEQFF. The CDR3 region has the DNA TGTGCCAGCACTTACCCGGGACTAGCGGACTACAATGAGCAGTTCTTC. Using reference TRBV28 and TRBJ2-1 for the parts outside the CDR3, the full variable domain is DVKVTQSSRYLVKRTGEKVFLECVQDMDHENMFWYRQDPGLGLRLIYFSYDVKMKEKGDIPEGYSVSREKKERFSLILESASTNQTSMYLCASTYPGLADYNEQFFGPGTRLTVL.